A selection of T cell receptor beta chains follows, all from one sample in a study of T cell changes during pregnancy in multiple sclerosis. Libraries were prepared by immunoSEQ multiplex PCR; TCRdb keeps only in-frame clonotypes and omits some of them. Altogether about 77,000 clones are present, about 92% being singletons, with the ten largest covering just over 2.5%. Sequences were derived from peripheral blood, sampled after pregnancy. The receptor set was obtained from a female donor in good health, enrolled as a control in a pregnancy study. The CDR3 runs from the conserved cysteine through the conserved F or W. Each record gives: clone size, V gene, J gene, D gene, CDR3 DNA, CDR3 protein. The D gene is left open where the match is weak. Clone size is stated in some rows and not others, as once, few, many or a class when expanded.

.	TRBV4-2	TRBJ2-1	TRBD2	TGTGCCAGCAGCCTGGGGGGGTACAATGAGCAGTTCTTC	CASSLGGYNEQFF
.	TRBV7-9	TRBJ2-7	TRBD2	TGTGCCAGCAGCTATGGGACGGGGGGATTCTACGAGCAGTACTTC	CASSYGTGGFYEQYF
few	TRBV5-1	TRBJ1-1	.	TGCGCCAGCAGCTTGGAGTCAGGAAACACTGAAGCTTTCTTT	CASSLESGNTEAFF
once	TRBV7-3	TRBJ2-5	.	TGTGCCAGCAGCTTAGGTTTATGGGGGGGGGCCACGAAGGATCCAGAGACCCAGTACTTC	CASSLGLWGGATKDPETQYF
once	TRBV7-3	TRBJ1-2	.	TGTGCCAGCAGCCCACAAGTCGGGGGAGTCTATGGCTACACCTTC	CASSPQVGGVYGYTF
.	TRBV18	TRBJ2-7	TRBD2	TGTGCCAGCTCACCACCGGCCGCGACTAGCGGGAGGCAGCAGTACTTC	CASSPPAATSGRQQYF
.	TRBV5-1	TRBJ2-2	TRBD2	TGCGCCAGCAGCTCGGGACTAGCAAGCACCGGGGAGCTGTTTTTT	CASSSGLASTGELFF
.	TRBV30	TRBJ2-7	TRBD1	TGTGCCTGGAAAGGGACAGGGGCGTACGAGCAGTACTTC	CAWKGTGAYEQYF
.	TRBV29-1	TRBJ2-5	.	TGCAGCGTTGGCCTTGGGGAGCAGTACTTC	CSVGLGEQYF
.	TRBV7-8	TRBJ2-1	TRBD2	TGTGCCAGCAGCTTCGGGGGGGGAGACCTCTCCTACAATGAGCAGTTCTTC	CASSFGGGDLSYNEQFF
.	TRBV27	TRBJ1-2	.	TGTGCCAGCGGAGCCATGGGATGGGGCCGGAATGGCTACACCTTC	CASGAMGWGRNGYTF
.	TRBV6-5	TRBJ1-1	TRBD1	TGTGCCAGCAGTACGAGGACAGGGGCCACTGAAGCTTTCTTT	CASSTRTGATEAFF
.	TRBV7-8	TRBJ2-7	TRBD1	TGTGCCAGCAGCTTGGACCTGGGGGGGACAGGGGGCAACGAGCAGTACTTC	CASSLDLGGTGGNEQYF
few	TRBV7-8	TRBJ1-1	TRBD1	TGTGCCAGCAGCCACAGGGGCTTGAACACTGAAGCTTTCTTT	CASSHRGLNTEAFF